This entry describes one T cell receptor (beta chain). Its antigen remains unknown. MiXCR was run by TCRdb on the reads, yielding one entry per CDR3 protein. The repertoire holds around 900,000 distinct CDR3 sequences, approximately 31% seen once, with around an eighth in the top ten. Trimming removed 7 bases from V and 6 bases from J, with 18 bases in between. Germline-derived CDR1 and CDR2 are MNHNS and SASEGT. CDR3 length: 14 amino acids. This sample is drawn from a study of T cell repertoires in cytomegalovirus infection. On the study more broadly: CMV epitopes that were recently identified and HLA-C-restricted were used alongside well-studied HLA-B-restricted ones. It can be stated that public TCR beta signatures indicated CMV infection as well as a matching HLA type. Study-wide results and caveats: Pooled public TCR beta family frequency picked out CMV carriers with the relevant HLA. HLA-C-restricted CMV-specific TCR beta clonotypes prevailed in the ex vivo response.

This clonotype was obtained from a human donor in good health (CMV status not recorded). Some clones in this sample may be carry-over from other donors' samples. The J gene is TRBJ1-1, the V gene TRBV6-1; D is undetermined. The sample was cultured CD8+ T cells from PBMCs, taken from culture after CMV antigen stimulation. The DNA for the CDR3 is TGTGCCAGCACCTTACTCCTCACGGGAGCTGAAGCTTTCTTT. Its protein product is CASTLLLTGAEAFF.